The rows below give T cell receptor beta chains drawn from one sample of a study of blood T cell repertoires in COVID-19. Clones were read by immunoSEQ multiplex PCR, and TCRdb kept only the in-frame ones, dropping some. The sample has 200,000 to 250,000 clones; about 86% are singletons. Sequencing used peripheral blood. The receptors were sampled from a man younger than 35 with active or convalescent COVID-19. Each CDR3 is given with its conserved first and last residue. Each record gives: J gene, V gene, clone size, D gene, CDR3 DNA, CDR3 protein. A D gene is named only where the DNA matches it firmly. Not every row has a clone size; where given, it reads once, few, many or a size class.

j_call: TRBJ2-6
v_call: TRBV20-1
clone_size: .
d_call: TRBD1
cdr3_nt: TGCAGTGCTAGTGGACAGGACAGCTCTGGGGCCAACGTCCTGACTTTC
cdr3_aa: CSASGQDSSGANVLTF

j_call: TRBJ1-4
v_call: TRBV20-1
clone_size: .
d_call: .
cdr3_nt: TGCAGTGCTAGTAGGGACACCGGGAATGAAAAACTGTTTTTT
cdr3_aa: CSASRDTGNEKLFF

j_call: TRBJ1-1
v_call: TRBV7-8
clone_size: .
d_call: TRBD1
cdr3_nt: TGTGCCAGCAGCTTAGTGGGGACAGGGAAGGGTGAAGCTTTCTTT
cdr3_aa: CASSLVGTGKGEAFF

j_call: TRBJ2-7
v_call: TRBV15
clone_size: .
d_call: .
cdr3_nt: TGTGCCACCAGCAGTCCGGGGGGCTCTAATGTCTTCTTC
cdr3_aa: CATSSPGGSNVFF

j_call: TRBJ2-7
v_call: TRBV30
clone_size: .
d_call: .
cdr3_nt: TGTGCCTGGAGGGAACAGGGTAACTACGAGCAGTACTTC
cdr3_aa: CAWREQGNYEQYF

j_call: TRBJ1-4
v_call: TRBV10-3
clone_size: .
d_call: TRBD1
cdr3_nt: TGTGCCATCAGTGAGTCGAAAGACAGGGTAGATGAAAAACTGTTTTTT
cdr3_aa: CAISESKDRVDEKLFF

j_call: TRBJ1-1
v_call: TRBV27
clone_size: .
d_call: .
cdr3_nt: TGTGCCAGCAGTTTACGGGGGGCGGGCACTGAAGCTTTCTTT
cdr3_aa: CASSLRGAGTEAFF

j_call: TRBJ1-2
v_call: TRBV2
clone_size: .
d_call: .
cdr3_nt: TGTGCCAGCGAGACGACCGCTGGGACTACGAGAAGTGGCTACACCTTC
cdr3_aa: CASETTAGTTRSGYTF

j_call: TRBJ2-1
v_call: TRBV9
clone_size: .
d_call: .
cdr3_nt: TGTGCCAGTGGGCCAACGGGGTACAATGAGCAGTTCTTC
cdr3_aa: CASGPTGYNEQFF

j_call: TRBJ2-3
v_call: TRBV24-1
clone_size: .
d_call: .
cdr3_nt: TGTGCCACCAGTGATAGGTACGGGAGAGGCACAGATACGCAGTATTTT
cdr3_aa: CATSDRYGRGTDTQYF

j_call: TRBJ2-1
v_call: TRBV29-1
clone_size: .
d_call: .
cdr3_nt: TGCAGCGTTGAAGTGGTCTGGGGCAGCCCTAATGAGCAGTTCTTC
cdr3_aa: CSVEVVWGSPNEQFF

j_call: TRBJ2-3
v_call: TRBV6-5
clone_size: .
d_call: TRBD1
cdr3_nt: TGTGCCAGCAGGATACAGGGGAGCACAGATACGCAGTATTTT
cdr3_aa: CASRIQGSTDTQYF

j_call: TRBJ1-4
v_call: TRBV30
clone_size: once
d_call: TRBD1
cdr3_nt: TGTGCCTGGAGTTTGGGACAGTTCGGTGAAAAACTGTTTTTT
cdr3_aa: CAWSLGQFGEKLFF

j_call: TRBJ1-5
v_call: TRBV18
clone_size: .
d_call: .
cdr3_nt: TGTGCCAGCTCACCACAAGGGGTAAATCAGCCCCAGCATTTT
cdr3_aa: CASSPQGVNQPQHF

j_call: TRBJ2-3
v_call: TRBV5-6
clone_size: .
d_call: .
cdr3_nt: TGTGCCAGCAGTTACACAGATACGCAGTATTTT
cdr3_aa: CASSYTDTQYF

j_call: TRBJ1-1
v_call: TRBV28
clone_size: .
d_call: TRBD1
cdr3_nt: TGTGCCAGCAGTTTGGGACAGGGTTCTGAAGCTTTCTTT
cdr3_aa: CASSLGQGSEAFF

j_call: TRBJ2-7
v_call: TRBV7-2
clone_size: .
d_call: .
cdr3_nt: TGTGCCAGCAGCTTATCGTATGGGGGGTACGAGCAGTACTTC
cdr3_aa: CASSLSYGGYEQYF

j_call: TRBJ2-1
v_call: TRBV10-1
clone_size: .
d_call: TRBD2
cdr3_nt: TGCGCCAGCAGCCAGACTAGCGGGAGCCACCAGGGCGGCAATGAGCAGTTCTTC
cdr3_aa: CASSQTSGSHQGGNEQFF

j_call: TRBJ2-1
v_call: TRBV24-1
clone_size: .
d_call: TRBD2
cdr3_nt: TGTGCCACCAGTGATCATTTATTCGGAGCGGGAGTGTCATACGATGAGCAGTTCTTC
cdr3_aa: CATSDHLFGAGVSYDEQFF

j_call: TRBJ1-1
v_call: TRBV4-2
clone_size: .
d_call: .
cdr3_nt: TGTGCCAGCAGCCAAGACGTAGGGACACAAGCTTTCTTT
cdr3_aa: CASSQDVGTQAFF

j_call: TRBJ2-5
v_call: TRBV5-5
clone_size: .
d_call: TRBD1
cdr3_nt: TGTGCCAGCGGGAGCCCAGGGGGAGAGACCCAGTACTTC
cdr3_aa: CASGSPGGETQYF

j_call: TRBJ2-1
v_call: TRBV24-1
clone_size: .
d_call: .
cdr3_nt: TGTGCCACCAGTGATATCGTTGTAGGCCAGGGAGGAAATGAGCAGTTCTTC
cdr3_aa: CATSDIVVGQGGNEQFF

j_call: TRBJ2-3
v_call: TRBV11-1
clone_size: .
d_call: TRBD1
cdr3_nt: TGTGCCAGCAGCTCCGGGACAGGGGGCTTGGATACGCAGTATTTT
cdr3_aa: CASSSGTGGLDTQYF

j_call: TRBJ2-3
v_call: TRBV19
clone_size: .
d_call: TRBD2
cdr3_nt: TGTGCCAGTAGGAGTAGCGGGAACGCAGATACGCAGTATTTT
cdr3_aa: CASRSSGNADTQYF

j_call: TRBJ2-7
v_call: TRBV27
clone_size: .
d_call: TRBD2
cdr3_nt: TGTGCCAGCAAGCGAATAGCGGGAAGTTACGAGCAGTACTTC
cdr3_aa: CASKRIAGSYEQYF

j_call: TRBJ2-4
v_call: TRBV28
clone_size: .
d_call: TRBD1
cdr3_nt: TGTGCCAGCAGTTTGGACAGGGGACCGGCCAAAAACATTCAGTACTTC
cdr3_aa: CASSLDRGPAKNIQYF

j_call: TRBJ1-3
v_call: TRBV6-5
clone_size: once
d_call: TRBD1
cdr3_nt: TGTGCCAGCAGCGACAGGGCCACTGGAAACACCATATATTTT
cdr3_aa: CASSDRATGNTIYF

j_call: TRBJ2-7
v_call: TRBV30
clone_size: once
d_call: TRBD2
cdr3_nt: TGTGCCTGGAGTGTTAGCGGGGCCTACGAGCAGTACTTC
cdr3_aa: CAWSVSGAYEQYF

j_call: TRBJ1-6
v_call: TRBV7-9
clone_size: .
d_call: TRBD1
cdr3_nt: TGTGCCAGCAGCTTGGTTGGGACAGGGATGGCGTCACCCCTCCACTTT
cdr3_aa: CASSLVGTGMASPLHF

j_call: TRBJ2-2
v_call: TRBV27
clone_size: .
d_call: TRBD2
cdr3_nt: TGTGCCAGCAGGTTGGGACTAAACACCGGGGAGCTGTTTTTT
cdr3_aa: CASRLGLNTGELFF

j_call: TRBJ1-5
v_call: TRBV7-8
clone_size: .
d_call: .
cdr3_nt: TGTGCCAGCAGTTATTCAGGCAATCAGCCCCAGCATTTT
cdr3_aa: CASSYSGNQPQHF

j_call: TRBJ1-5
v_call: TRBV7-2
clone_size: .
d_call: TRBD1
cdr3_nt: TGTGCCAGCAGCCCGAGACAGGGAGATCAGCCCCAGCATTTT
cdr3_aa: CASSPRQGDQPQHF

j_call: TRBJ2-1
v_call: TRBV5-1
clone_size: .
d_call: TRBD2
cdr3_nt: TGCGCCAGCAGCCCGGGGACTAGCGCAGCGGTCGATGAGCAGTTCTTC
cdr3_aa: CASSPGTSAAVDEQFF

j_call: TRBJ2-1
v_call: TRBV19
clone_size: .
d_call: .
cdr3_nt: TGTGCCAGTAGTATAGATGGCGCAGGCGCCTCCTACAATGAGCAGTTCTTC
cdr3_aa: CASSIDGAGASYNEQFF

j_call: TRBJ2-1
v_call: TRBV6-2/TRBV6-3
clone_size: few
d_call: TRBD1
cdr3_nt: TGTGCCAGCAGTCACAGGGGGTACAATGAGCAGTTCTTC
cdr3_aa: CASSHRGYNEQFF

j_call: TRBJ1-1
v_call: TRBV9
clone_size: once
d_call: TRBD1
cdr3_nt: TGTGCCAGCAGCGTAGACAGGGGCGGCACTGAAGCTTTCTTT
cdr3_aa: CASSVDRGGTEAFF

j_call: TRBJ2-3
v_call: TRBV6-4
clone_size: .
d_call: TRBD2
cdr3_nt: TGTGCCAGCAGTGACGAACCAGCGGGATTTACCACAGATACGCAGTATTTT
cdr3_aa: CASSDEPAGFTTDTQYF

j_call: TRBJ2-7
v_call: TRBV5-6
clone_size: .
d_call: .
cdr3_nt: TGTGCCAGCAGCTGGTCAGGAAACAACTACGAGCAGTACTTC
cdr3_aa: CASSWSGNNYEQYF

j_call: TRBJ1-3
v_call: TRBV19
clone_size: .
d_call: .
cdr3_nt: TGTGCCAGTAGTGCCCACAGGGTCAGACTTTCTGGAAACACCATATATTTT
cdr3_aa: CASSAHRVRLSGNTIYF

j_call: TRBJ2-7
v_call: TRBV7-8
clone_size: .
d_call: .
cdr3_nt: TGTGCCAGCAGCGGGGAGATCTCCTACGAGCAGTACTTC
cdr3_aa: CASSGEISYEQYF

j_call: TRBJ2-3
v_call: TRBV5-1
clone_size: .
d_call: .
cdr3_nt: TGCGCCAGCAGCTTGGCCTCGTTCGGGAGCACAGATACGCAGTATTTT
cdr3_aa: CASSLASFGSTDTQYF

j_call: TRBJ2-1
v_call: TRBV3-1/TRBV3-2
clone_size: .
d_call: TRBD2
cdr3_nt: TGTGCCAGCAGCCAAGTAGTCACTAGCGGGATTCTTGAGCAGTTCTTC
cdr3_aa: CASSQVVTSGILEQFF

j_call: TRBJ1-3
v_call: TRBV9
clone_size: .
d_call: .
cdr3_nt: TGTGCCAGCAGCGCACCAACAGGCTCTGGAAACACCATATATTTT
cdr3_aa: CASSAPTGSGNTIYF

j_call: TRBJ2-2
v_call: TRBV7-2
clone_size: .
d_call: .
cdr3_nt: TGTGCCAGCAGCTTAGCGAGGACCGGGGAGCTGTTTTTT
cdr3_aa: CASSLARTGELFF

j_call: TRBJ2-7
v_call: TRBV2
clone_size: .
d_call: .
cdr3_nt: TGTGCCAGCATTCAGGATGGGTACAACGAGCAGTACTTC
cdr3_aa: CASIQDGYNEQYF

j_call: TRBJ1-1
v_call: TRBV30
clone_size: .
d_call: .
cdr3_nt: TGTGCCTGGAGGAGAGGGCCTGAGGCTTTCTTT
cdr3_aa: CAWRRGPEAFF